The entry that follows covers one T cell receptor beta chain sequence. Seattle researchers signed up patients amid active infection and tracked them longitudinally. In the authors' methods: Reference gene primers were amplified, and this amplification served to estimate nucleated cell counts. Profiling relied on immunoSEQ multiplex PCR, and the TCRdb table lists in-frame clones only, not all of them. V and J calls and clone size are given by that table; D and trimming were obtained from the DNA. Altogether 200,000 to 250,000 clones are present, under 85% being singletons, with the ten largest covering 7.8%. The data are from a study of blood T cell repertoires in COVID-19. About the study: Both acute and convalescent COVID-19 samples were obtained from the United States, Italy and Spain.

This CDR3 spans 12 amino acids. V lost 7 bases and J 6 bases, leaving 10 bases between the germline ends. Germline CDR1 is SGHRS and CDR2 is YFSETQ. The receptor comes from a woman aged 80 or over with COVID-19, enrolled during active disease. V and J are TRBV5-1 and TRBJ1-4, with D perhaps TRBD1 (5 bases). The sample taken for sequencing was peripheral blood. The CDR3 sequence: CASRDWDEKLFF. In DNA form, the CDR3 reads TGCGCCAGCCGGGACTGGGATGAAAAACTGTTTTTT. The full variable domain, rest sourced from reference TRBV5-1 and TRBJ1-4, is KAGVTQTPRYLIKTRGQQVTLSCSPISGHRSVSWYQQTPGQGLQFLFEYFSETQRNKGNFPGRFSGRQFSNSRSEMNVSTLELGDSALYLCASRDWDEKLFFGSGTQLSVL.